This T cell receptor (beta chain) comes out of a study of blood T cell repertoires in COVID-19. Across the whole study: Specimens from acute and convalescent COVID-19 originated in the United States, Italy and Spain. Sample material is recorded as cDNA or gDNA derived from T cells, B-cell-depleted T cells, or PBMCs.

Germline CDR1 reads LNHDA; CDR2 reads SQIVND (reference sequence). V trimming: 7 bases; J trimming: 2 bases; junction bases outside the gene matches: 10. The CDR3 is 15 residues long. TCRdb's copy holds only in-frame clones and misses some; the assay was immunoSEQ multiplex PCR. The data contain about 52,000 clones, 87% of them singletons. The chain uses TRBV19 and TRBJ1-1; TRBD1 matches at 7 bases. Material for sequencing was peripheral blood. This receptor was identified in a human donor with active COVID-19. The donor label of this sample is uncertain. DNA for the CDR3: TGTGCCAGTACCCTTCGACAGGGAATCAACACTGAAGCTTTCTTT. This gives the protein CASTLRQGINTEAFF.